This T cell receptor beta chain was retrieved from a study of radiation and T cells in renal cell carcinoma. Trimming at V came to 3 bases and at J to 5 bases, leaving 3 bases not matched to a gene. The CDR3 runs 14 residues. The V gene's germline CDR1 is MGHRA and CDR2 YSYEKL. Time point: blood 2 weeks post-SBRT. The sample's treatment: 15 Gy SBRT to primary tumor, nephrectomy 4 weeks later. TCRdb's table, derived via immunoSEQ multiplex PCR, lists solely in-frame clones and lacks some. This sample yields roughly 49,000 clones, of which roughly 80% are seen a single time; 29% belongs to the top ten. The sequence was obtained from a woman aged 70-85 years with renal cell carcinoma. The specimen comprised blood, sampled from a patient whose treatment included radiotherapy and nephrectomy. The chain carries TRBV4-1 and TRBJ1-5; the match to TRBD1 covers 8 bases. The CDR3 reads CASSHGQGDQPQHF. CDR3 DNA sequence: TGCGCCAGCAGCCACGGACAGGGAGATCAGCCCCAGCATTTT.